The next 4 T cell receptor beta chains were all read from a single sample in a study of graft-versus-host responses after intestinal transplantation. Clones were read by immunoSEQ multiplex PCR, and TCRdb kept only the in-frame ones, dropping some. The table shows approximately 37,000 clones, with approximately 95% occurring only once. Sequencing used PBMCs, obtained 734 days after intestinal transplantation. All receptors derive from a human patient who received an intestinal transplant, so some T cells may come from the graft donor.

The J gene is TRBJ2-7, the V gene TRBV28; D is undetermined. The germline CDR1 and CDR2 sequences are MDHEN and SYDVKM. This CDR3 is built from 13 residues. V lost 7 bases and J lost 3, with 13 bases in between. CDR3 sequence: CASTSPRYYEQYF. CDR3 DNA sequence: TGTGCCAGCACCTCCCCAAGATACTACGAGCAGTACTTC.

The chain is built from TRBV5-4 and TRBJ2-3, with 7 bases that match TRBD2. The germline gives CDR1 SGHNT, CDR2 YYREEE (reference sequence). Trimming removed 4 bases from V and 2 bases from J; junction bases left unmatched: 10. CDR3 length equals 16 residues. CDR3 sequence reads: CASSPGPLADTDTQYF. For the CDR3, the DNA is TGTGCCAGCAGCCCTGGGCCTCTAGCGGACACAGATACGCAGTATTTT.

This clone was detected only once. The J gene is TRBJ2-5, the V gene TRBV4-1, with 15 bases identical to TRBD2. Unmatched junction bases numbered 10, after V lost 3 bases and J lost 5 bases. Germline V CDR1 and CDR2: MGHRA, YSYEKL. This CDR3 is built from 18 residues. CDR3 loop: CASSHAPGLAGGAETQYF. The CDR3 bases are TGCGCCAGCAGCCATGCTCCGGGACTAGCGGGGGGTGCGGAGACCCAGTACTTC.

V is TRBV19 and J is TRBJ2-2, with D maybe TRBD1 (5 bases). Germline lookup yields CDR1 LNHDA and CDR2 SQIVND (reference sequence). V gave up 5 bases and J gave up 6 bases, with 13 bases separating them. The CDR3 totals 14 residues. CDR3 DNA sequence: TGTGCCAGTAGTTGGGGCAGGGCCCCCGGGGAGCTGTTTTTT. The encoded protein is CASSWGRAPGELFF.